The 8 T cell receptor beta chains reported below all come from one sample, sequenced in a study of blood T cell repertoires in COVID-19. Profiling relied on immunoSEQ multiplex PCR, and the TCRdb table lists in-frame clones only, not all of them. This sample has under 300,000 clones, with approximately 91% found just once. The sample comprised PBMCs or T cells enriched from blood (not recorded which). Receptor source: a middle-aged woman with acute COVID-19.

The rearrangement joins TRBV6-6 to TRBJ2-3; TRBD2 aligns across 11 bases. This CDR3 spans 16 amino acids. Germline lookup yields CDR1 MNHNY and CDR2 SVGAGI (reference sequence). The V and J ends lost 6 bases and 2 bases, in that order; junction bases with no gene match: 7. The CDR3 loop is CASSSGTSGYTDTQYF. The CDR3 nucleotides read TGTGCCAGCAGCTCCGGGACTAGCGGCTACACAGATACGCAGTATTTT.

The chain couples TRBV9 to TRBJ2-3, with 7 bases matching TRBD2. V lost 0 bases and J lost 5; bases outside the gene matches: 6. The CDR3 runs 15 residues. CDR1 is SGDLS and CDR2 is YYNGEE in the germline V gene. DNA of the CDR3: TGTGCCAGCAGCGTAGTGGAGCGGGGTGTAGATACGCAGTATTTT. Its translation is CASSVVERGVDTQYF.

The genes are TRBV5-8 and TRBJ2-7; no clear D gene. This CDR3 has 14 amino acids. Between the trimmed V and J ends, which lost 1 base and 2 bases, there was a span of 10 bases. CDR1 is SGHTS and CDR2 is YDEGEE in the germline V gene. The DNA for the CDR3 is TGTGCCAGCAGCTTGACATACCAACCCTACGAGCAGTACTTC. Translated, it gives CASSLTYQPYEQYF. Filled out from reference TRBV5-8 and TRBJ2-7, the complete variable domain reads EAGVTQSPTHLIKTRGQQATLRCSPISGHTSVYWYQQALGLGLQFLLWYDEGEERNRGNFPPRFSGRQFPNYSSELNVNALELEDSALYLCASSLTYQPYEQYFGPGTRLTVT.

The CDR3 reads CASSIGGSGRSTDTQYF. DNA of the CDR3: TGTGCCAGTAGTATAGGAGGTAGCGGGAGGAGCACAGATACGCAGTATTTT. The rearrangement joins TRBV19 to TRBJ2-3, with 10 bases aligning to TRBD2. There are 17 residues in the CDR3. Trimming removed 1 base from V and 0 bases from J; junction bases left unmatched: 4. CDR1 is LNHDA and CDR2 is SQIVND in the germline V gene (reference sequence).

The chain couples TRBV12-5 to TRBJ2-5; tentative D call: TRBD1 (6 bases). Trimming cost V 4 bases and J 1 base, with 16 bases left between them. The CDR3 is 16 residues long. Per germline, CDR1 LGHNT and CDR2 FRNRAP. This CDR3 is CASGSTHGGPQETQYF. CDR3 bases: TGTGCTAGTGGTTCGACTCATGGGGGCCCCCAAGAGACCCAGTACTTC.

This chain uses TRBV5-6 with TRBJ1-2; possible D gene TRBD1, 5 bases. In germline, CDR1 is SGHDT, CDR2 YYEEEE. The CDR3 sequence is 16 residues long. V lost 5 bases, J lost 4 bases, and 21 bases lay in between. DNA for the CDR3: TGTGCCAGCAGACAAGAGACCAGGGAAGTGGCCTATGGCTACACCTTC. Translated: CASRQETREVAYGYTF.

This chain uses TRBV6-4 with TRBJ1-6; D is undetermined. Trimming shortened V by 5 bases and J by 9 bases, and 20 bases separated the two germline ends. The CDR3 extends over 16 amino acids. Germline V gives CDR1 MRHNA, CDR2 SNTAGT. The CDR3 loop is CASSTDIPRVSSPLHF. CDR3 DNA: TGTGCCAGCAGTACCGACATTCCGCGGGTAAGTTCACCCCTCCACTTT.

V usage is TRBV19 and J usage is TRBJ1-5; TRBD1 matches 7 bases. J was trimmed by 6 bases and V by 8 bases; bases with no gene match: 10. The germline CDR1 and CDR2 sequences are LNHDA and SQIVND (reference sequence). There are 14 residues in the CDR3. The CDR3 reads CASGTTGVRQPQHF. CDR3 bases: TGTGCCAGTGGGACCACAGGGGTTCGTCAGCCCCAGCATTTT.